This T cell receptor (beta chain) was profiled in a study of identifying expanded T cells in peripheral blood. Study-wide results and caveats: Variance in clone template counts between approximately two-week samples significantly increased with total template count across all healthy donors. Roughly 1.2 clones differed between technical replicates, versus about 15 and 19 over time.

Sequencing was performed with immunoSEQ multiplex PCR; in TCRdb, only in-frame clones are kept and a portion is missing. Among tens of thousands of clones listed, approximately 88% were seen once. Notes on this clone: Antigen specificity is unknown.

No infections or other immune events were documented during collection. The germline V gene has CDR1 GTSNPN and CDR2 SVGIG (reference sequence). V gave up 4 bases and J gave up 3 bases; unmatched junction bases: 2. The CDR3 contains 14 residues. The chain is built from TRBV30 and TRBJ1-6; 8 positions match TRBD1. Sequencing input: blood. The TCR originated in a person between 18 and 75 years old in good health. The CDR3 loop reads CAWTDRDYNSPLHF. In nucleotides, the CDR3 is TGTGCCTGGACGGACAGGGACTATAATTCACCCCTCCACTTT.